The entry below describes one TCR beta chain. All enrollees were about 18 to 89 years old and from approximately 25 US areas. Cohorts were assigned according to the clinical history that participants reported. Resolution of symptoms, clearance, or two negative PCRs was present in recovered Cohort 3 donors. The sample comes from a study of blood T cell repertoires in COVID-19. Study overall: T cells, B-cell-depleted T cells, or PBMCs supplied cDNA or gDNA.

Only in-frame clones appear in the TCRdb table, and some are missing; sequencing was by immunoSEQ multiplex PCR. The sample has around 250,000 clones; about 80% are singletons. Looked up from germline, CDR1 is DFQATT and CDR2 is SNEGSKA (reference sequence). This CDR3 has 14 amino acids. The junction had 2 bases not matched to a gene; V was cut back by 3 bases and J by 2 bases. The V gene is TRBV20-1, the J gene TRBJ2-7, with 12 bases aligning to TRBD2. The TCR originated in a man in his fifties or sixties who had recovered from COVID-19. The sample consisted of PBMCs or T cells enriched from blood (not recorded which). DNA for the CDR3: TGCAGTGCTAGTCGACTAGCGGGGGCCTACGAGCAGTACTTC. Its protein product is CSASRLAGAYEQYF.